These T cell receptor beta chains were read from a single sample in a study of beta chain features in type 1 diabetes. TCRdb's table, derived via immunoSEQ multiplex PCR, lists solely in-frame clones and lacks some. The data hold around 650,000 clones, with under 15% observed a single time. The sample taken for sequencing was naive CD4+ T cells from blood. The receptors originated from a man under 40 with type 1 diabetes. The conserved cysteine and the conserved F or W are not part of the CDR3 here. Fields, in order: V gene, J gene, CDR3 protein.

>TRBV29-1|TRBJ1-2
SVEGGTGTLGNYGYT
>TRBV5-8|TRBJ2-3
ASSLRGTDTQY
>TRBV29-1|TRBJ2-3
SVAASTDTQY
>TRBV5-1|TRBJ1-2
ASSPRQGNYGYT
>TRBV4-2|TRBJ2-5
ASSQEPSGGFQETQY
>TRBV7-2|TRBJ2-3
ASSLVLSGTDTQY
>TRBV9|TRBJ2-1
ASSVDGGVYNEQF
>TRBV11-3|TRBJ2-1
ASSLVFYNEQF
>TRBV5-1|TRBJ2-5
ASSLEGTSQETQY
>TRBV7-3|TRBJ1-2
ASSPGTGNGYT
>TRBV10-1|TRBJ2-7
ATRTGFYEQY
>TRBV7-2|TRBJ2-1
ASSFSAGLSYNEQF
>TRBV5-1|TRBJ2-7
ASSLTGQGPYEQY
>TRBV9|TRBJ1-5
ASGPGQANQPQH
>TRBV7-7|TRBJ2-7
ASSLGEQGYEQY
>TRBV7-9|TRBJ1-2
ASSSTGGGYT
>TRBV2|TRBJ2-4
ASSLQEGNIQY
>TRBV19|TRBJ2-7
ASRRTGGPTYEQY
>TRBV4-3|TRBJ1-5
ASSQDLMKDQPQH
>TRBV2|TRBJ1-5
ASRATGDQPQH
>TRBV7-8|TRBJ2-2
ASSSRGGGNTGELF
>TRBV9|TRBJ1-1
ASSVRAGALNTEAF
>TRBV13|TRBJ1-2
AIRRTGSYGYT
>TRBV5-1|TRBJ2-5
ASSRMDRGGREQETQY
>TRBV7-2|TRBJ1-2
ASSLDRDGYT
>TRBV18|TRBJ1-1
ASSPQGSPEAF
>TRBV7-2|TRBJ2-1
ASSFPGIYEQF
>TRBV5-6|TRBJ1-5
ASSLLNQPQH
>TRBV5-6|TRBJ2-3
ASSLDPRDTQY
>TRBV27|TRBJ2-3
ASSLAGGTTDTQY
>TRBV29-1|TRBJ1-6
SASTTRLGSPLH
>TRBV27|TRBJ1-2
ASRPGAKPNYGYT
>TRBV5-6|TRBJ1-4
ASSFMTPEKLF
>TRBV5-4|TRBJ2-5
ASSFPKGSGETQY
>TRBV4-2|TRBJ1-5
ASSQDVERRQPQH
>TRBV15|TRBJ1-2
ATSRDALTYGYT